Each of the 15 T cell receptor beta chains below was sequenced from the same sample in a study of T-cell reconstitution after alpha-beta-depleted transplantation in children. The library targeted TCRbeta and was prepared with unique molecular identifiers. TCRdb called the PCR reads again in MiXCR, with one record for every CDR3 protein. Here the sample spans approximately 230,000 distinct CDR3 sequences, 20% to 30% being singletons. Sequences were derived from PBMCs, mostly from graft donor cells, sampled 360 days after TCRalphabeta/CD19-depleted stem cell transplant. All receptors come from a female patient younger than 10 who had a stem cell transplant for congenital amegakaryocytic thrombocytopenia, so the T cells may come from the graft donor.

This chain's CDR3 is CASSEVNKVTNYEQYF. Here the CDR3 DNA reads TGTGCCAGCAGTGAAGTGAATAAGGTGACAAACTACGAGCAGTACTTC. The V call is TRBV2, the J call TRBJ2-7; no firm D call. Germline V lookup: CDR1 SNHLY, CDR2 FYNNEI. V was cut by 1 base and J by 3 bases, with 16 bases left in between. The CDR3 is 16 residues long.

This chain links TRBV4-1 with TRBJ2-1; 7 bases agree with TRBD2. The CDR3 covers 17 residues. Germline loops: CDR1 MGHRA, CDR2 YSYEKL. J was trimmed by 4 bases and V by 4 bases; bases with no gene match: 13. The chain's CDR3 is CASSLSRAGVIYNEQFF. As DNA, the CDR3 is TGCGCCAGCAGCCTCAGCCGTGCGGGAGTGATATACAATGAGCAGTTCTTC.

V gene TRBV12-3 or TRBV12-4 combines with J gene TRBJ2-5; 10 bases fit TRBD2. This CDR3 spans 18 amino acids. The trim removed 6 bases at V and 0 bases at J, leaving 13 bases unmatched. The chain's CDR3 is CASSPDGLAEHYQETQYF. The CDR3 region has the DNA TGTGCCAGCAGCCCCGATGGACTAGCGGAACATTACCAAGAGACCCAGTACTTC.

This clonotype was counted a few times. V and J are TRBV6-5 and TRBJ1-1; D gene ambiguous. The CDR3 covers 15 residues. V dropped 0 bases and J dropped 0 bases, with 8 bases sitting between them. CDR1 and CDR2 (germline): MNHEY, SVGAGI. The CDR3 here is CASSYSNKMNTEAFF. CDR3 bases: TGTGCCAGCAGTTACTCAAACAAGATGAACACTGAAGCTTTCTTT.

The chain couples TRBV19 to TRBJ2-5, with 7 positions matching TRBD1. V lost 3 bases, J lost 3 bases, and 7 bases stayed unmatched. The germline V gene has CDR1 LNHDA and CDR2 SQIVND (reference sequence). This CDR3 region has 15 residues. CDR3 DNA sequence: TGTGCCAGTAGTATCGGGACAGTCCATGAAGAGACCCAGTACTTC. Translation gives CASSIGTVHEETQYF.

The V call is TRBV5-1, the J call TRBJ2-7, with D possibly TRBD1 on 8 matching bases. Germline V lookup: CDR1 SGHRS, CDR2 YFSETQ. Between the trimmed V and J ends, which lost 4 bases and 2 bases, there was a span of 16 bases. The length of the CDR3 is 15 residues. CDR3 residues: CASSPSGGQAYEQYF. The CDR3 DNA sequence: TGCGCCAGCAGCCCCTCGGGGGGACAGGCCTACGAGCAGTACTTC.

The chain uses TRBV12-3 or TRBV12-4 and TRBJ2-2; D possibly uses TRBD1 or TRBD2 (5 bases each). The length of the CDR3 is 19 residues. Trimming pared 4 bases from V and 2 bases from J, leaving 23 bases between. The CDR3 here is CASSYPPWSPGRNTGELFF. For the CDR3, the DNA is TGTGCCAGCAGTTATCCCCCGTGGAGCCCGGGACGAAACACCGGGGAGCTGTTTTTT.

The chain recombines TRBV2 with TRBJ2-2, with no clear D. V gave up 8 bases and J gave up 2 bases, with 15 bases separating them. Germline V gives CDR1 SNHLY, CDR2 FYNNEI. CDR3 size: 15 residues. The CDR3: CASEKWEGNTGELFF. The CDR3 nucleotides read TGTGCCAGCGAAAAGTGGGAAGGAAACACCGGGGAGCTGTTTTTT.

This sequence joins TRBV6-7 and TRBJ2-1; 7 bases are a match to TRBD1. TRBV6-7 carries the ORF label, with uncertain function. The CDR3 spans 17 residues. The trim removed 2 bases at V and 8 bases at J, leaving 15 bases unmatched. The CDR3 spells CASSYRDSGPRSDEQFF. The CDR3 coding sequence is TGTGCCAGCAGTTACAGGGACAGCGGTCCGCGGAGTGATGAGCAGTTCTTC.

CDR3 protein: CAISFSGQSNTGELFF. DNA for the CDR3: TGTGCCATCAGCTTCTCGGGACAGTCGAACACCGGGGAGCTGTTTTTT. The V gene is TRBV10-3, the J gene TRBJ2-2; 7 bases fit TRBD1. The J segment lost 0 bases and the V segment lost 6 bases, leaving 7 bases of the junction unmatched. Germline V gives CDR1 ENHRY, CDR2 SYGVKD. The CDR3 extends over 16 amino acids.

Many counts were recorded for this clonotype. This sequence joins TRBV12-3 or TRBV12-4 and TRBJ2-1; D may be TRBD2 (6 bases). Trimming removed 4 bases at V and 4 bases at J, with 11 bases between. The CDR3 extends over 14 amino acids. This CDR3 is CASSSGTRYNEQFF. Here the CDR3 DNA reads TGTGCCAGCAGTTCTGGGACTCGGTACAATGAGCAGTTCTTC.

The J gene is TRBJ2-5, the V gene TRBV28; 8 bases agree with TRBD2. Germline V lookup: CDR1 MDHEN, CDR2 SYDVKM. The CDR3 is made up of 13 amino acids. Trimming removed 0 bases from V and 9 bases from J; junction bases left unmatched: 3. CDR3 in amino acids: CASSLWRGEAQYF. DNA of the CDR3: TGTGCCAGCAGTTTATGGCGGGGGGAGGCCCAGTACTTC.

For this clonotype: The junction departs from the called germline gene at one end, perhaps through a read error. Here the CDR3 DNA reads TGTGCCATCTGTGACTCCAGACCCAGGTCCTACGAGCAGTACTTC. Its protein product is CAICDSRPRSYEQYF. V and J are TRBV10-3 and TRBJ2-7; D gene uncertain. The CDR3 runs to 15 residues. Germline loops: CDR1 ENHRY, CDR2 SYGVKD.

In its sample, this clonotype was seen a few times. This rearrangement joins TRBV3-1 to TRBJ1-3; no firm D call. CDR3 length: 12 amino acids. Germline V gene data show CDR1 as LGHDT and CDR2 as YNNKEL (reference sequence). V dropped 3 bases and J dropped 2 bases, with 2 bases sitting between them. DNA of the CDR3: TGTGCCAGCAGCCATGCTGGAAACACCATATATTTT. Its translation: CASSHAGNTIYF.

This clonotype was detected only a few times. The V gene is TRBV19, the J gene TRBJ2-1; D gene unclear. Trimming cost V 5 bases and J 4 bases, with 18 bases left between them. Germline V gene sequence: CDR1 LNHDA, CDR2 SQIVND (reference sequence). The CDR3 sequence is 16 residues long. CDR3 coding DNA: TGTGCCAGTAGTCCTTGGGTTCCAGGAGAGTACAATGAGCAGTTCTTC. Residues: CASSPWVPGEYNEQFF.